These T cell receptor beta chains were read from a single sample in a study of PD-1 blockade in classical Hodgkin lymphoma. The data were produced by immunoSEQ multiplex PCR, yet TCRdb's version contains in-frame clones alone and is incomplete. Of under 5,000 clones in the sample, around 80% are singletons; the top ten hold over 30%. The sequencing here drew on peripheral blood mononuclear cells (PBMCs), taken at baseline. These receptors originate from a human donor with classical Hodgkin lymphoma. Each CDR3 is given without its conserved first and last residue. The D gene is left open where the match is weak. Clone size is shown for a subset of rows, as once, few, many or a class of expanded clone.

d_call: NA
v_call: TRBV19
clone_size: NA
cdr3_aa: ASSPVEGPSSYEQY

d_call: TRBD2
v_call: TRBV5-1
clone_size: NA
cdr3_aa: ASSLAGLAGKSRTDTQY

d_call: NA
v_call: TRBV19
clone_size: NA
cdr3_aa: ASSSADIGRLGANVLT

d_call: NA
v_call: TRBV12-2
clone_size: NA
cdr3_aa: ARSTSWDRINQPQH

d_call: NA
v_call: TRBV6-1
clone_size: once
cdr3_aa: ASSEDGTPKETQY

d_call: NA
v_call: TRBV6-5
clone_size: NA
cdr3_aa: ASRTTAYPYGYT

d_call: NA
v_call: TRBV28
clone_size: NA
cdr3_aa: ASSPQPRGKEYKF

d_call: TRBD2
v_call: TRBV4-3
clone_size: NA
cdr3_aa: ASSQDRSLAGRDIQY

d_call: TRBD1
v_call: TRBV5-4
clone_size: NA
cdr3_aa: ASMPGQGLYGYT

d_call: NA
v_call: TRBV10-3
clone_size: NA
cdr3_aa: AISELRGSLENTIY

d_call: NA
v_call: TRBV28
clone_size: NA
cdr3_aa: ASSLLWQGRDEQY

d_call: NA
v_call: TRBV25-1
clone_size: NA
cdr3_aa: ASSEWRGGATGELF

d_call: NA
v_call: TRBV7-2
clone_size: NA
cdr3_aa: ASSLGGTRGYT

d_call: TRBD2
v_call: TRBV27
clone_size: NA
cdr3_aa: ASSLNSGGNNEQF

d_call: NA
v_call: TRBV6-5
clone_size: NA
cdr3_aa: ASSFLFSYEQY

d_call: TRBD1
v_call: TRBV5-4
clone_size: NA
cdr3_aa: ASSLGGQGPSSDTQY

d_call: NA
v_call: TRBV25-1
clone_size: NA
cdr3_aa: ASRAGTTTEAF

d_call: NA
v_call: TRBV28
clone_size: NA
cdr3_aa: ASTLTVTGRDEAF

d_call: TRBD2
v_call: TRBV10-1
clone_size: NA
cdr3_aa: ASSEGLAGSDTQY

d_call: NA
v_call: TRBV15
clone_size: NA
cdr3_aa: ATSGDYGGDDAF

d_call: NA
v_call: TRBV15
clone_size: NA
cdr3_aa: ATSRDRRSYEQY

d_call: TRBD2
v_call: TRBV10-2
clone_size: NA
cdr3_aa: ASGDSGSSTDTQY

d_call: NA
v_call: TRBV10-2
clone_size: NA
cdr3_aa: ASSEGGGRQPQH

d_call: NA
v_call: TRBV5-1
clone_size: NA
cdr3_aa: ASSFGGQANTEAF

d_call: NA
v_call: TRBV1
clone_size: NA
cdr3_aa: TSSQILSETTKAF

d_call: NA
v_call: TRBV5-6
clone_size: few
cdr3_aa: ASSLARQGKETQY

d_call: NA
v_call: TRBV10-2
clone_size: once
cdr3_aa: ASSISQANEKLF

d_call: NA
v_call: TRBV28
clone_size: once
cdr3_aa: ASSNYPGGSQY

d_call: NA
v_call: TRBV23-1
clone_size: once
cdr3_aa: ASSQSWDVLYGYT

d_call: NA
v_call: TRBV11-2
clone_size: NA
cdr3_aa: ASSPYGLDIQY

d_call: TRBD2
v_call: TRBV28
clone_size: NA
cdr3_aa: ASSFLADNHNEQF

d_call: NA
v_call: TRBV4-1
clone_size: NA
cdr3_aa: ASSQDAGSSNQPQH

d_call: NA
v_call: TRBV10-3
clone_size: once
cdr3_aa: ATSKNTGELF

d_call: NA
v_call: TRBV4-1
clone_size: NA
cdr3_aa: ASSQQDPIDTQY

d_call: NA
v_call: TRBV11-2
clone_size: NA
cdr3_aa: ASSFRRAESSYNEQF

d_call: NA
v_call: TRBV15
clone_size: NA
cdr3_aa: ATSRYNQPQH

d_call: TRBD1
v_call: TRBV10-3
clone_size: NA
cdr3_aa: AISGQGVNYGYT

d_call: NA
v_call: TRBV19
clone_size: NA
cdr3_aa: ASSMGPAANEQF

d_call: NA
v_call: TRBV4-3
clone_size: NA
cdr3_aa: ASSRVPEETQY

d_call: NA
v_call: TRBV15
clone_size: NA
cdr3_aa: ATSRDSGGINNEQF

d_call: NA
v_call: TRBV2
clone_size: once
cdr3_aa: ASSEGVLNTEAF

d_call: TRBD1
v_call: TRBV7-9
clone_size: NA
cdr3_aa: ASSLGQGANEKLF

d_call: TRBD2
v_call: TRBV19
clone_size: NA
cdr3_aa: ASSLTLAGGGTDTQY

d_call: NA
v_call: TRBV7-3
clone_size: NA
cdr3_aa: ASSLTPVVSETQY

d_call: NA
v_call: TRBV29-1
clone_size: NA
cdr3_aa: SVAGESRF

d_call: TRBD2
v_call: TRBV7-9
clone_size: large
cdr3_aa: ASSPGLAGVADTQY

d_call: NA
v_call: TRBV7-2
clone_size: NA
cdr3_aa: ASRSQGTEAF

d_call: NA
v_call: TRBV28
clone_size: NA
cdr3_aa: ASSPFYPSSYEQY

d_call: NA
v_call: TRBV4-2
clone_size: once
cdr3_aa: ASSQGHQGPSGLSGANVLT

d_call: NA
v_call: TRBV6-1
clone_size: NA
cdr3_aa: ASRDSYGTDTQY

d_call: NA
v_call: TRBV23-1
clone_size: NA
cdr3_aa: ASSQSPQGDWDEQY

d_call: NA
v_call: TRBV28
clone_size: NA
cdr3_aa: ASSAPGLSGYNEQF